The clone carrying this T cell receptor beta chain was seen many times. Its target is not known. CDR1 SGHVT and CDR2 SQSDAQ come from the germline V gene. The CDR3 is made up of 18 amino acids. The trim removed 2 bases at V and 2 bases at J, leaving 8 bases unmatched. This sample stems from a study of T cell repertoires in cytomegalovirus infection. For the study at large: Alongside well-studied HLA-B-restricted CMV epitopes, recently identified HLA-C-restricted CMV epitopes were also used. Findings of the study overall: Dominating the ex vivo response were TCR beta clonotypes that were CMV-specific and HLA-C-restricted. Public TCR beta family frequency separated CMV-and-HLA carriers, including in an independent cohort.

MiXCR was run by TCRdb on the reads, yielding one entry per CDR3 protein. This table holds around 300,000 distinct CDR3 sequences, roughly a fifth found once. This clonotype was sampled from a human donor in good health (CMV status not recorded). Some clones in this sample may be carry-over from other donors' samples. The sequencing used cultured PBMCs, collected from culture after CMV antigen stimulation. The gene calls are TRBV7-4 and TRBJ1-6; TRBD1 matches at 8 bases. This CDR3 reads CASSLRRSDRAYNSPLHF. CDR3 bases: TGTGCCAGCAGCTTAAGACGCTCGGACAGGGCCTATAATTCACCCCTCCACTTT.